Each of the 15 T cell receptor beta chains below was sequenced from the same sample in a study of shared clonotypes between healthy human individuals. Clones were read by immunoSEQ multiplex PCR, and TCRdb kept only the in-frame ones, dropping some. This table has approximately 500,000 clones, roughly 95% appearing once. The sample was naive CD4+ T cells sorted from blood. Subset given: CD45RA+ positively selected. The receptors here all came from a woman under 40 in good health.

The CDR3 coding sequence is TGTGCCAGCAGCTTTGGGGAGTACGAGCAGTACTTC. Its protein product is CASSFGEYEQYF. This rearrangement joins TRBV5-5 to TRBJ2-7; TRBD2 is a possible D gene (5 bases). The CDR3 runs 12 residues. V gave up 2 bases and J gave up 4 bases, with 7 bases separating them. Germline V gene data show CDR1 as SGHKS and CDR2 as YYEKEE (reference sequence). The whole variable domain, filled in from reference TRBV5-5 and TRBJ2-7, reads DAGVTQSPTHLIKTRGQQVTLRCSPISGHKSVSWYQQVLGQGPQFIFQYYEKEERGRGNFPDRFSARQFPNYSSELNVNALLLGDSALYLCASSFGEYEQYFGPGTRLTVT.

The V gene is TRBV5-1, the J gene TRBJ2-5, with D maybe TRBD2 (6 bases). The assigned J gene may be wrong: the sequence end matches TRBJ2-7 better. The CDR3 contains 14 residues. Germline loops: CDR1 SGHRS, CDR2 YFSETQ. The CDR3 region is CASSSGLSRYEQYF. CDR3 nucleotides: TGCGCCAGCAGCTCGGGACTTTCCCGCTACGAGCAGTACTTC.

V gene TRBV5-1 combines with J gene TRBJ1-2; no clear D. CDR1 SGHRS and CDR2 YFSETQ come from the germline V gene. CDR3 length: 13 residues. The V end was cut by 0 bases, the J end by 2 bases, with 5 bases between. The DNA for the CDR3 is TGCGCCAGCAGCTTGGTGCAGAACTATGGCTACACCTTC. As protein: CASSLVQNYGYTF. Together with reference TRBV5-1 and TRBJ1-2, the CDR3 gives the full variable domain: KAGVTQTPRYLIKTRGQQVTLSCSPISGHRSVSWYQQTPGQGLQFLFEYFSETQRNKGNFPGRFSGRQFSNSRSEMNVSTLELGDSALYLCASSLVQNYGYTFGSGTRLTVV.

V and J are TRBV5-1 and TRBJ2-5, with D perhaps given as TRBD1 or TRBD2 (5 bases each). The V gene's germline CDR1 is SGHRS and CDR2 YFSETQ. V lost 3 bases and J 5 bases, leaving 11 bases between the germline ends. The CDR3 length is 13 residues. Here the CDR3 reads CASSSRGSETQYF. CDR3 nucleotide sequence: TGCGCCAGCAGCTCGAGGGGTTCGGAGACCCAGTACTTC.

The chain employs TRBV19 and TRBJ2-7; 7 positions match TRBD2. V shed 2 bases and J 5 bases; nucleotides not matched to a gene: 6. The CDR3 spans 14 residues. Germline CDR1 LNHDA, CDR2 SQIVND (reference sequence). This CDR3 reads CASSIRRESDEQYF. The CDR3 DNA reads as TGTGCCAGTAGTATAAGGCGGGAGTCGGACGAGCAGTACTTC.

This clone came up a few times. CDR3 nucleotide sequence: TGTGCCAGCAGTGAAGGGGACAGGGAGTACAATCAGCCCCAGCATTTT. Translated: CASSEGDREYNQPQHF. The rearrangement links TRBV6-1 to TRBJ1-5; TRBD1 aligns across 9 bases. Germline V gene lookup returns CDR1 MNHNS and CDR2 SASEGT. The CDR3 contains 16 residues. Losses at the gene ends were 1 base for V and 3 bases for J; bases not matched to a gene: 4.

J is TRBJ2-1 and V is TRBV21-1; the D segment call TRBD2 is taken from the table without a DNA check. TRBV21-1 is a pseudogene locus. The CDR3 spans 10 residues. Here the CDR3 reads CASAGGEQFF. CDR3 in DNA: TGTGCCAGCGCGGGTGGTGAGCAGTTCTTC.

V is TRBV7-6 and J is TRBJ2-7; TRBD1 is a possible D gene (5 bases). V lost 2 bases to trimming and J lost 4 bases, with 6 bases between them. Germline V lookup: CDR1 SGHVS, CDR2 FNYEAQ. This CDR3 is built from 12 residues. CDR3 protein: CASSLQGYEQYF. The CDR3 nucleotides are TGTGCCAGCAGCTTACAGGGATACGAGCAGTACTTC.

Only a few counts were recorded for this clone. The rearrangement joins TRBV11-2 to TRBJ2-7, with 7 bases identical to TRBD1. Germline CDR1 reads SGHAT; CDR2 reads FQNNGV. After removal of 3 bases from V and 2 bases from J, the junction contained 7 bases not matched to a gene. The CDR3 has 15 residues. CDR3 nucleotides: TGTGCCAGCAGCTTGACAGGGTCCATTACCTACGAGCAGTACTTC. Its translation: CASSLTGSITYEQYF.

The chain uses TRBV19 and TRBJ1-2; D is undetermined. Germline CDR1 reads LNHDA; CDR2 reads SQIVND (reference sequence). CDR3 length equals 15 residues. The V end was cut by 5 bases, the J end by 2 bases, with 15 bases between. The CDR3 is CASSDPGGPNYGYTF. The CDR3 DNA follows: TGTGCCAGTAGTGACCCTGGCGGCCCAAACTATGGCTACACCTTC. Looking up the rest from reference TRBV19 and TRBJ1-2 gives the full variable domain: DGGITQSPKYLFRKEGQNVTLSCEQNLNHDAMYWYRQDPGQGLRLIYYSQIVNDFQKGDIAEGYSVSREKKESFPLTVTSAQKNPTAFYLCASSDPGGPNYGYTFGSGTRLTVV.

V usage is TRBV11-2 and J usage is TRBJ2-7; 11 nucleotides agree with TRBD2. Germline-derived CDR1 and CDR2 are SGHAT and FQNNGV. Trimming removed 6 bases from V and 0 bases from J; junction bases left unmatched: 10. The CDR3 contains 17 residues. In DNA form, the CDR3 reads TGTGCCAGCAGGCGAACCGGGACTAGCGGTAGCTCCTACGAGCAGTACTTC. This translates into CASRRTGTSGSSYEQYF.

The CDR3 nucleotides are TGTGCCAGCAGGACCCCAGGGGGCGCTTCCTATGGCTACACCTTC. Its protein is CASRTPGGASYGYTF. This chain uses TRBV5-8 with TRBJ1-2, with TRBD1 identical over 8 bases. The germline gives CDR1 SGHTS, CDR2 YDEGEE. V shed 5 bases, J shed 4 bases, and the junction held 10 bases outside the gene matches. This CDR3 has 15 amino acids.

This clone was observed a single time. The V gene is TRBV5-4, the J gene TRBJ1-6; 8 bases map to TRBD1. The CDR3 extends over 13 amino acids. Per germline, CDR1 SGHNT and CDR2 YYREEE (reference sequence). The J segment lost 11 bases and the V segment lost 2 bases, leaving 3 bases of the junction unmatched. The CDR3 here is CASSLQGVPPLHF. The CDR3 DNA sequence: TGTGCCAGCAGCTTACAGGGGGTACCACCCCTCCACTTT.

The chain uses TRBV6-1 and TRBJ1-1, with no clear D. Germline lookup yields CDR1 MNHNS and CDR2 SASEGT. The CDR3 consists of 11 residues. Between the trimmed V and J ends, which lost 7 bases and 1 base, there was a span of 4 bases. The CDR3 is CASTRNTEAFF. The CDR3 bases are TGTGCCAGCACCAGGAACACTGAAGCTTTCTTT.

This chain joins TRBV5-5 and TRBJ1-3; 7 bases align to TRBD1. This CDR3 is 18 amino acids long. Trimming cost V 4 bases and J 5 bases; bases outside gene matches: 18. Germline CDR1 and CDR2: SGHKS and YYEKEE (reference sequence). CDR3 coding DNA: TGTGCCAGCAGCACCGGACAGGTTTTCTCCGGGCCGAGAAACACCATATATTTT. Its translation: CASSTGQVFSGPRNTIYF.